Presented here are 27 T cell receptor beta chains from one specimen sequenced in a study of T cell repertoires in cytomegalovirus infection. TCRdb processed the reads anew with MiXCR; each CDR3 protein has one entry. The profile shows around 230,000 distinct CDR3 sequences, approximately 6.7% of them singletons. The sample taken for sequencing was PBMCs. These TCRs come from a human donor in good health (CMV status not recorded). Some clones in this sample may be carry-over from other donors' samples.

This clonotype was detected ten times or more. The V call is TRBV28, the J call TRBJ2-6; D not resolved. Germline V gene lookup returns CDR1 MDHEN and CDR2 SYDVKM. V was shortened by 5 bases and J by 0 bases, with 8 bases between the two germline ends. The CDR3 runs to 15 residues. CDR3 region: CASSLPRSGANVLTF. The CDR3 nucleotides are TGTGCCAGCAGTCTCCCCCGCTCTGGGGCCAACGTCCTGACTTTC.

This clonotype has a count of ten or more. This chain joins TRBV10-3 and TRBJ2-3, with D perhaps given as TRBD1 or TRBD2 (6 bases each). The length of the CDR3 is 16 residues. The germline V gene has CDR1 ENHRY and CDR2 SYGVKD. Trimming left V 7 bases short and J 6 bases short, with 23 bases between. CDR3 in amino acids: CAINERPGGGMDTQYF. Here the CDR3 DNA reads TGTGCCATCAACGAACGGCCCGGGGGCGGTATGGATACGCAGTATTTT.

This clonotype was counted many times. The chain combines TRBV20-1 with TRBJ2-4; D unresolved. V lost 4 bases to trimming and J lost 0 bases, with 10 bases between them. The CDR3 is 14 amino acids. The germline V gene encodes CDR1 DFQATT and CDR2 SNEGSKA (reference sequence). CDR3 sequence reads: CSANTDGAKNIQYF. The DNA for the CDR3 is TGCAGTGCTAACACTGACGGAGCCAAAAACATTCAGTACTTC.

The table lists this clonotype with many counts. This chain connects TRBV6-2 or TRBV6-3 to TRBJ2-7, with 8 bases fitting TRBD1. Germline-derived CDR1 and CDR2 are MNHEY and SVGEGT. The V segment lost 6 bases and the J segment 3 bases; nucleotides outside the gene matches: 1. The CDR3 has 12 residues. The CDR3: CASSGQGYEQYF. CDR3 DNA: TGTGCCAGCAGCGGACAGGGCTACGAGCAGTACTTC.

At least ten counts were recorded for this clonotype. The V gene is TRBV12-3 or TRBV12-4, the J gene TRBJ2-7, with 13 nucleotides matching TRBD2. J gave up 2 bases and V 7 bases, and 8 bases lay outside the gene matches. The CDR3 sequence is 16 residues long. CDR3 DNA sequence: TGTGCCAGCACCCCGGGACTAGCGGGGAATACCTACGAGCAGTACTTC. It is translated as CASTPGLAGNTYEQYF.

This clonotype was counted many times. V gene TRBV29-1 combines with J gene TRBJ1-2; 7 nucleotides match TRBD1. V shed 3 bases and J 6 bases; nucleotides not matched to a gene: 10. The CDR3 contains 14 residues. Germline CDR1 SQVTM, CDR2 ANQGSEA. DNA for the CDR3: TGCAGCGTTGAGGAAACACAGGGGTTAGATGGCTACACCTTC. This sequence encodes CSVEETQGLDGYTF. Looking up the rest from reference TRBV29-1 and TRBJ1-2 gives the full variable domain: SAVISQKPSRDICQRGTSLTIQCQVDSQVTMMFWYRQQPGQSLTLIATANQGSEATYESGFVIDKFPISRPNLTFSTLTVSNMSPEDSSIYLCSVEETQGLDGYTFGSGTRLTVV.

This clonotype was detected many times. The CDR3 sequence: CASSPAGDTGDNSPLHF. CDR3 DNA sequence: TGTGCCAGCAGCCCCGCGGGGGACACTGGGGATAATTCACCCCTCCACTTT. V and J are TRBV28 and TRBJ1-6; a weak D match, TRBD1 (6 bases). Germline V gene lookup returns CDR1 MDHEN and CDR2 SYDVKM. The CDR3 runs to 17 residues. The ends were cut back, 6 bases at V and 5 bases at J, with 20 bases in the middle. The variable domain in full, with the rest retrieved from reference TRBV28 and TRBJ1-6, is DVKVTQSSRYLVKRTGEKVFLECVQDMDHENMFWYRQDPGLGLRLIYFSYDVKMKEKGDIPEGYSVSREKKERFSLILESASTNQTSMYLCASSPAGDTGDNSPLHFGNGTRLTVT.

This clonotype was counted many times. This chain joins TRBV7-2 and TRBJ1-1, with D perhaps TRBD1 (6 bases). V was cut by 1 base and J by 5 bases, with 11 bases left in between. CDR3 length equals 14 residues. Germline values: CDR1 SGHTA, CDR2 FQGNSA. In DNA form, the CDR3 reads TGTGCCAGCAGCTTAGATCGGGGGCTGACTGAAGCTTTCTTT. Protein: CASSLDRGLTEAFF.

This clonotype was counted many times. V is TRBV7-9 and J is TRBJ2-3; 7 bases agree with TRBD1. Germline CDR1 reads SEHNR; CDR2 reads FQNEAQ (reference sequence). V was clipped by 7 bases and J by 0 bases; unmatched bases: 10. This CDR3 region has 16 residues. In DNA form, the CDR3 reads TGTGCCAGCAACTATCCCCGGGACAGCAGCACAGATACGCAGTATTTT. Its translation: CASNYPRDSSTDTQYF.

This clonotype was counted ten times or more. The chain employs TRBV7-9 and TRBJ1-1; tentatively, D is TRBD1 (5 bases). Deletions cut 4 bases from V and 4 bases from J, with 10 bases between. The CDR3 has 13 residues. Germline CDR1 is SEHNR and CDR2 is FQNEAQ (reference sequence). CDR3 in amino acids: CASSSREGTEAFF. CDR3 nucleotides: TGTGCCAGCAGCTCCAGGGAGGGCACTGAAGCTTTCTTT.

This clonotype was recorded many times. The V and J genes are TRBV12-3 or TRBV12-4 and TRBJ2-3, with 9 bases identical to TRBD2. This CDR3 region has 16 residues. Germline trimming cut 3 bases from V and 7 bases from J; bases unmatched to any gene: 11. The CDR3 is CASSFARGGATNTQYF. CDR3 in DNA: TGTGCCAGCAGTTTCGCCCGCGGGGGGGCTACGAATACGCAGTATTTT.

Many counts were recorded for this clonotype. The chain uses TRBV7-7 and TRBJ2-5; D perhaps matches TRBD1 (6 bases). The germline V gene encodes CDR1 SSHAT and CDR2 FNYEAQ (reference sequence). Trimming shortened V by 5 bases and J by 5 bases, and 12 bases separated the two germline ends. This CDR3 comprises 13 residues. The CDR3 region is CASSLQGSETQYF. The CDR3 DNA reads TGTGCCAGCAGCCTACAGGGAAGCGAGACCCAGTACTTC.

At least ten counts were recorded for this clonotype. CDR3 sequence (DNA): TGCAGCGTCCCAGGGGGGGGAGGGGGAGGCACAGATACGCAGTATTTT. This sequence encodes CSVPGGGGGGTDTQYF. This sequence joins TRBV29-1 and TRBJ2-3, with D perhaps being TRBD1 or TRBD2 (7 bases each). Germline CDR1 and CDR2: SQVTM and ANQGSEA. The ends were cut back, 6 bases at V and 1 base at J, with 20 bases in the middle. The CDR3 runs 16 residues.

This clonotype was recorded at least ten times. This sequence joins TRBV7-8 and TRBJ2-2; the match to TRBD1 covers 10 bases. The CDR3 runs to 15 residues. Germline V gives CDR1 SGHVS, CDR2 FQNEAQ. J gave up 5 bases and V 5 bases, and 5 bases lay outside the gene matches. CDR3 in amino acids: CASSPRDRGTGELFF. The CDR3 nucleotides are TGTGCCAGCAGCCCTCGGGACAGGGGAACCGGGGAGCTGTTTTTT.

This clonotype was detected ten times or more. J is TRBJ2-5 and V is TRBV7-3; possibly TRBD2 for D (6 bases). Germline CDR1 reads SGHTA; CDR2 reads FQGTGA. This CDR3 has 17 amino acids. V was pared by 5 bases and J by 5 bases, with 24 bases between. This CDR3 reads CASSRYGTRGIHETQYF. The CDR3 DNA follows: TGTGCCAGCAGCCGTTACGGGACTCGGGGGATCCATGAGACCCAGTACTTC.

This clonotype has ten or more counts. The chain combines TRBV4-3 with TRBJ1-6; no clear D gene. Germline values: CDR1 LGHNA, CDR2 YSLEER. Deletions cut 0 bases from V and 7 bases from J, with 16 bases between. The CDR3 is made up of 17 amino acids. CDR3 sequence: CASSQEITAAGNSPLHF. DNA of the CDR3: TGCGCCAGCAGCCAAGAGATTACCGCCGCTGGGAATTCACCCCTCCACTTT.

This clonotype was observed at least ten times. The rearrangement uses TRBV6-2 or TRBV6-3 and TRBJ2-3, with 8 bases matching TRBD2. This CDR3 contains 16 residues. Germline V CDR1 and CDR2: MNHEY, SVGEGT. The junction had 4 bases not matched to a gene; V was cut back by 2 bases and J by 0 bases. This CDR3 reads CASSYRAGGSTDTQYF. The CDR3 DNA follows: TGTGCCAGCAGTTACAGGGCGGGGGGCAGCACAGATACGCAGTATTTT.

This clonotype was detected many times. DNA for the CDR3: TGCAGTGCTAGTTCGGGACAGGGGGCGACCTATCAGCCCCAGCATTTT. Amino acids: CSASSGQGATYQPQHF. The V gene is TRBV20-1, the J gene TRBJ1-5; 12 bases line up with TRBD1. This CDR3 is 16 amino acids long. Germline values: CDR1 DFQATT, CDR2 SNEGSKA (reference sequence). J lost 5 bases, V lost 3 bases, and 8 bases had no gene match.

Ten or more counts support this clonotype. The chain carries TRBV7-2 and TRBJ1-2, with a tentative D call TRBD1 (6 bases). Deletions cut 1 base from V and 4 bases from J, with 13 bases between. The CDR3 is 15 residues long. CDR1 and CDR2 (germline): SGHTA, FQGNSA. The CDR3 sequence: CASSLGGRGSYGYTF. The CDR3 nucleotides are TGTGCCAGCAGCTTAGGGGGGAGGGGGAGCTATGGCTACACCTTC.

This clonotype showed up many times. CDR3 residues: CASSLIRGGPGELFF. The CDR3 DNA is TGTGCCAGCAGTCTAATTAGAGGAGGTCCCGGGGAGCTGTTTTTT. This chain joins TRBV28 and TRBJ2-2; D possibly corresponds to TRBD2 (5 bases). Between the trimmed V and J ends, which lost 5 bases and 6 bases, there was a span of 16 bases. The CDR3 extends over 15 amino acids. Per germline, CDR1 MDHEN and CDR2 SYDVKM. The full variable domain, with the rest looked up from reference TRBV28 and TRBJ2-2, is DVKVTQSSRYLVKRTGEKVFLECVQDMDHENMFWYRQDPGLGLRLIYFSYDVKMKEKGDIPEGYSVSREKKERFSLILESASTNQTSMYLCASSLIRGGPGELFFGEGSRLTVL.

The chain links TRBV20-1 to TRBJ1-4; D gene unclear. The germline gives CDR1 DFQATT, CDR2 SNEGSKA (reference sequence). V gave up 6 bases and J gave up 8 bases, with 7 bases separating them. The CDR3 runs 10 residues. CDR3 sequence: CSAAGEKLFF. The CDR3 DNA sequence: TGCAGTGCCGCCGGGGAAAAACTGTTTTTT.

This clonotype was counted many times. The V and J genes are TRBV28 and TRBJ1-6; D is unresolved. Germline CDR1 reads MDHEN; CDR2 reads SYDVKM. This CDR3 has 15 residues. The CDR3: CAYGKGITDNSPLHF. CDR3 in DNA: TGTGCTTACGGAAAAGGTATAACCGATAATTCACCCCTCCACTTT.

This clonotype was detected ten times or more. The V and J genes are TRBV7-9 and TRBJ1-1; D possibly corresponds to TRBD1 (5 bases). V was clipped by 6 bases and J by 1 base, with 15 bases between them. Germline V gene data show CDR1 as SEHNR and CDR2 as FQNEAQ (reference sequence). The CDR3 covers 15 residues. CDR3 DNA sequence: TGTGCCAGCAGTCGCCTCCTGGGGCAGAACACTGAAGCTTTCTTT. Protein product: CASSRLLGQNTEAFF.

A few counts support this clonotype. The chain uses TRBV23-1 and TRBJ2-1; TRBD1 aligns across 8 bases. TRBV23-1 is treated as an ORF (open reading frame) with a function not yet certain. Trimming took 2 bases from V and 0 from J; bases not matched to a gene: 9. The CDR3 spans 18 residues. The CDR3 sequence: CASSQARDRRSSYNEQFF. In DNA form, the CDR3 reads TGCGCCAGCAGTCAAGCCAGGGACAGGCGTTCCTCCTACAATGAGCAGTTCTTC.

This clonotype has at least ten counts. The chain combines TRBV4-3 with TRBJ1-2; unclear D gene. CDR3 length: 15 amino acids. The V gene lost 0 bases and the J gene lost 4 bases, with 12 bases spanning the gap. Germline V lookup: CDR1 LGHNA, CDR2 YSLEER. For the CDR3, the DNA is TGCGCCAGCAGCCAAGACATCCGGGTAGGCTATGGCTACACCTTC. Its translation: CASSQDIRVGYGYTF.

Ten or more counts support this clonotype. The chain has TRBV7-3 and TRBJ2-1, with D unresolved. CDR3 size: 12 residues. Looked up from germline, CDR1 is SGHTA and CDR2 is FQGTGA. V was shortened by 2 bases and J by 12 bases, with 11 bases between the two germline ends. The CDR3 spells CASSLQGRGQFF. The CDR3 nucleotides are TGTGCCAGCAGCTTACAAGGGCGCGGGCAGTTCTTC.

This clonotype was seen at least ten times. The chain carries TRBV4-1 and TRBJ1-1, with 12 bases that match TRBD1. Germline CDR1 and CDR2: MGHRA and YSYEKL. The CDR3 runs to 17 residues. With V trimmed by 1 base and J by 4 bases, 7 bases remained unmatched. CDR3 coding DNA: TGCGCCAGCAGCCAAGCCGGGACAGGGGGCGGCGGCACTGAAGCTTTCTTT. It specifies CASSQAGTGGGGTEAFF.